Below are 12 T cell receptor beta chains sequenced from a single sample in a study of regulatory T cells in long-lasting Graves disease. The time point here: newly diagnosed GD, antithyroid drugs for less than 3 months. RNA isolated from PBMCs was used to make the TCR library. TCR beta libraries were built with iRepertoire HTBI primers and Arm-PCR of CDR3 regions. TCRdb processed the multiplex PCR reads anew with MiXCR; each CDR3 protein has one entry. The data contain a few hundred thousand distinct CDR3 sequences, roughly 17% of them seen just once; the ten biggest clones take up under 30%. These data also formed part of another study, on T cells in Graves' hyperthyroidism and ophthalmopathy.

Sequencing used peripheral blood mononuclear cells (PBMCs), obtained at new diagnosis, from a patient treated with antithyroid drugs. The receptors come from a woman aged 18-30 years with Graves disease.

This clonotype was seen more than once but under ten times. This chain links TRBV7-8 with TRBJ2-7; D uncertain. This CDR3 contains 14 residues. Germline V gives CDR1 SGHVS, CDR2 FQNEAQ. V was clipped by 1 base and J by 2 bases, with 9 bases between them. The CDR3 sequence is CASSLGPSPYEQYF. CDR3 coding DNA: TGTGCCAGCAGCTTAGGCCCCAGTCCCTACGAGCAGTACTTC.

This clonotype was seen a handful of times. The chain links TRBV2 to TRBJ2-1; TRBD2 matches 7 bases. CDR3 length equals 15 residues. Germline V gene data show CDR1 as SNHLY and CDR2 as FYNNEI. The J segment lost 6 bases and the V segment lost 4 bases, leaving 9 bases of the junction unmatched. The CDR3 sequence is CASSVNAGEFNEQFF. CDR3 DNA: TGTGCCAGCAGTGTTAATGCGGGAGAGTTCAATGAGCAGTTCTTC.

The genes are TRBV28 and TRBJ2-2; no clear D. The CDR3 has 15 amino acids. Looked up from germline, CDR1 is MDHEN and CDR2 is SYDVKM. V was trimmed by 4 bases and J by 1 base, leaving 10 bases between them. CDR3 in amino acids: CASSSLIKNTGELFF. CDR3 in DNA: TGTGCCAGCAGTTCCCTTATTAAGAACACCGGGGAGCTGTTTTTT.

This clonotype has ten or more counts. CDR3 sequence reads: CSAQPTSGSVHRGETQYF. The CDR3 DNA follows: TGCAGTGCTCAGCCGACTAGCGGGAGTGTACACCGTGGAGAGACCCAGTACTTC. The J gene is TRBJ2-5, the V gene TRBV20-1; 12 nucleotides line up with TRBD2. V lost 5 bases to trimming and J lost 4 bases; unmatched junction nucleotides: 17. Germline-derived CDR1 and CDR2 are DFQATT and SNEGSKA (reference sequence). This CDR3 has 18 amino acids.

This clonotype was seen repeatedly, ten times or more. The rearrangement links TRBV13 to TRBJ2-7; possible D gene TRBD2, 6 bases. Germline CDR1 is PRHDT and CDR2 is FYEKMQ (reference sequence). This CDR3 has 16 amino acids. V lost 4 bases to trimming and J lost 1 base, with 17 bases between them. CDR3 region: CASSSRGTPVSYEQYF. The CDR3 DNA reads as TGTGCCAGCAGCTCCAGAGGGACTCCCGTTTCCTACGAGCAGTACTTC.

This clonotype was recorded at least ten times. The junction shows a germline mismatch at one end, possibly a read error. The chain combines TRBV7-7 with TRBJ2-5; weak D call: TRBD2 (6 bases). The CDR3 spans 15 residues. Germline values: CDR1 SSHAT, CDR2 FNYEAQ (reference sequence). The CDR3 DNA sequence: TGTGCTAGCAGCTTAATCGCGGGGAAACAAGAGACCCAGTACTTC. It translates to CASSLIAGKQETQYF.

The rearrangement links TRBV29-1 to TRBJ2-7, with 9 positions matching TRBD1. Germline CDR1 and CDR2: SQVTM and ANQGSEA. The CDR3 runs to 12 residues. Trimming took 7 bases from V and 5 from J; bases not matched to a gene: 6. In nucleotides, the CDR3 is TGCAGCGGAACCGGGACAGGGCACGAGCAGTACTTC. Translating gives CSGTGTGHEQYF.

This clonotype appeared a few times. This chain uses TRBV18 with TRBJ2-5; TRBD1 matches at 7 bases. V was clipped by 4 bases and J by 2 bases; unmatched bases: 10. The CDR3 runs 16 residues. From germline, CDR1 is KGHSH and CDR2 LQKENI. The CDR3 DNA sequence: TGTGCCAGCTCACAAATGCCGGGACAGCTACAAGAGACCCAGTACTTC. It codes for CASSQMPGQLQETQYF.

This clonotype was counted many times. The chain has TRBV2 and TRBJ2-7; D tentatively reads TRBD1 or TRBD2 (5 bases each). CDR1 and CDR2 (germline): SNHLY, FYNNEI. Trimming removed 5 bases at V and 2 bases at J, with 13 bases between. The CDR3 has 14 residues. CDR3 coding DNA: TGTGCCAGCAGTACCTTTGGGGGTACCTACGAGCAGTACTTC. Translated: CASSTFGGTYEQYF.

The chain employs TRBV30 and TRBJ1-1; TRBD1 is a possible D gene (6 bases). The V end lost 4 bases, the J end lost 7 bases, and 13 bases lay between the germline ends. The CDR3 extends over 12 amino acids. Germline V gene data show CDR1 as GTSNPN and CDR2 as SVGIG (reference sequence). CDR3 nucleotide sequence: TGTGCCTGGATGGGGGGGGGCCTTGAAGCTTTCTTT. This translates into CAWMGGGLEAFF. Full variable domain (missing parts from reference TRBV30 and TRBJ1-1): SQTIHQWPATLVQPVGSPLSLECTVEGTSNPNLYWYRQAAGRGLQLLFYSVGIGQISSEVPQNLSASRPQDRQFILSSKKLLLSDSGFYLCAWMGGGLEAFFGQGTRLTVV.

For the CDR3, the DNA is TGTGCCAGTAGTTCTAGGGCAGGGACGCATCAGCCCCAGCATTTT. Protein: CASSSRAGTHQPQHF. This chain connects TRBV19 to TRBJ1-5; possibly TRBD1 for D (5 bases). Looked up from germline, CDR1 is LNHDA and CDR2 is SQIVND (reference sequence). The CDR3 consists of 15 residues. Trimming removed 5 bases from V and 5 bases from J, with 16 bases in between.

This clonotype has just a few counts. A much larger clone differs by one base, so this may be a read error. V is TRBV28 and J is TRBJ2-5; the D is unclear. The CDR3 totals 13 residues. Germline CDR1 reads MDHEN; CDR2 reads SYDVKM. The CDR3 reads CARSLWSQETQYF. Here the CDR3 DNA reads TGTGCCCGCAGTTTATGGAGTCAAGAGACCCAGTACTTC.